The 6 T cell receptor beta chains below were found in one sample sequenced in a study of T cell repertoires in cytomegalovirus infection. Each CDR3 protein gets one entry after TCRdb re-called the reads with MiXCR. The sample holds roughly 500,000 distinct CDR3 sequences; approximately 46% are singletons and the top ten take roughly two fifths. No antigen has been assigned to these receptors. The source was cultured PBMCs, collected from culture after CMV antigen stimulation. All receptors derive from a human donor in good health (CMV status not recorded). Some clones in this sample may be carry-over from other donors' samples.

This rearrangement joins TRBV5-3 to TRBJ2-7; 7 bases are shared with TRBD1. TRBV5-3 is known as an ORF, though its function is uncertain. Trimming removed 8 bases from V and 3 bases from J; junction bases left unmatched: 14. This CDR3 contains 15 residues. The CDR3 sequence: CASSNPGTANYEQYF. CDR3 nucleotides: TGTGCCAGCAGCAACCCAGGGACAGCCAACTACGAGCAGTACTTC.

V and J are TRBV27 and TRBJ2-1; 9 bases are a match to TRBD2. J was trimmed by 5 bases and V by 4 bases; bases with no gene match: 9. The CDR3 sequence is 16 residues long. In germline, CDR1 is MNHEY, CDR2 SMNVEV (reference sequence). CDR3 sequence (DNA): TGTGCCAGCAGTTCACGCGGGAGGGCCCAAAACAATGAGCAGTTCTTC. As protein: CASSSRGRAQNNEQFF.

The rearrangement links TRBV28 to TRBJ1-2, with unresolved D. CDR3 length: 17 residues. Germline V gene data show CDR1 as MDHEN and CDR2 as SYDVKM. Deletions cut 2 bases from V and 6 bases from J, with 22 bases between. CDR3 nucleotide sequence: TGTGCCAGCAGTTTAGTCACTCGAGAGGAAATCAGCAATGGCTACACCTTC. This translates into CASSLVTREEISNGYTF.

The V and J genes are TRBV10-3 and TRBJ1-6; TRBD1 agrees at 7 bases. With 11 bases clipped from V and 9 bases from J, the junction kept 19 bases outside the gene matches. The CDR3 runs to 16 residues. Per the germline V gene, CDR1 is ENHRY and CDR2 is SYGVKD. For the CDR3, the DNA is TGTGCCTCCAGACCCGCTCGGGACAGCTCCAGTTCACCCCTCCACTTT. As protein: CASRPARDSSSSPLHF.

Only one count was recorded for this clonotype. The CDR3 DNA sequence: TGTGCCAGCAGTTACTCGAGTCAGGGGTCAGATACGCAGTATTTT. Encoded protein: CASSYSSQGSDTQYF. The rearrangement links TRBV6-6 to TRBJ2-3; D perhaps matches TRBD1 (6 bases). From germline, CDR1 is MNHNY and CDR2 SVGAGI (reference sequence). V lost 0 bases, J lost 4 bases, and 11 bases lay in between. This CDR3 has 15 residues.

This clonotype was picked up a small number of times. The gene calls are TRBV7-9 and TRBJ2-3; TRBD1 is a possible D gene (6 bases). The CDR3 covers 18 residues. Germline V gene lookup returns CDR1 SEHNR and CDR2 FQNEAQ (reference sequence). Trimming stripped 5 bases from V and 0 bases from J, with 21 bases between. The CDR3 region has the DNA TGTGCCAGCAGCACCCGACAGGAGATATTATCTAGCACAGATACGCAGTATTTT. Translation gives CASSTRQEILSSTDTQYF.